This TCR beta chain was sequenced in a study of cytomegalovirus exposure and HLA in healthy donors. Study-wide findings and caveats: The study listed 150 to 200 cytomegalovirus-associated TCR beta chains. An analysis was carried out at a later point. It showed that HLA-associated TCR beta chains were more clonally expanded than equally common non-associated chains. In vitro assays verified that three CMV-associated chains recognized CMV antigens specifically.

As concerns this clone: Its specificity is not known.

PCR employed 60 Vbeta and 13 Jbeta primers. Assay used: immunoSEQ multiplex PCR; TCRdb lists only in-frame clones, some missing. The repertoire has 200,000 to 250,000 clones, roughly 88% of them found once; the top ten carry roughly 0.7%. The V and J ends lost 0 bases and 6 bases, in that order; junction bases with no gene match: 4. Germline V gene sequence: CDR1 SGHAT, CDR2 FQNNGV. The CDR3 totals 15 residues. This TCR came from a boy between 2 and 10 years old in good health and CMV-seronegative. The sequenced sample consisted of PBMCs. This chain uses TRBV11-2 with TRBJ1-4; 7 nucleotides align to TRBD1. The CDR3 coding sequence is TGTGCCAGCAGCTTAGAGGGACAGCCATATGAAAAACTGTTTTTT. Its protein product is CASSLEGQPYEKLFF.